Sequencing of this T cell receptor (beta chain) was carried out in a study of cytomegalovirus exposure and HLA in healthy donors. Trimming cost V 5 bases and J 3 bases, with 15 bases left between them. CDR3 length: 15 residues. Germline CDR1 and CDR2: SGHTA and FQGNSA. Vbeta (60) and Jbeta (13) primers were used in the PCR. Produced via immunoSEQ multiplex PCR; TCRdb's table is partial and in-frame only. The sample consists of about 120,000 clones, 8.5% to 10% of them appearing once. V gene TRBV7-2 combines with J gene TRBJ2-3; TRBD2 might be the D (5 bases). Sequencing was performed on PBMCs. This TCR came from a man younger than 40 in good health and CMV-seronegative. CDR3 nucleotide sequence: TGTGCCAGCAGCGAGTACAATCCGGGGACAGATACGCAGTATTTT. Translation: CASSEYNPGTDTQYF.